This TCR beta chain was captured in a study of T cell responses to AZD1222 COVID-19 vaccine listed by TCRdb under 2021. A note on the overall study: Because spike-specific TCR depth and breadth did not differ between the two schedules, AZD1222 recipients who got a second dose at roughly 4 weeks were pooled with those who got a second dose at roughly 12 weeks. TCR sequencing covered roughly 230 trial participants: 207 given two doses of AZD1222 and 26 given two doses of MenACWY control vaccine. Trial participants were enrolled by age into subgroups of 18-55, 56-69 and 70-plus years, and around 150, 29 and 61 TCR-sequenced participants, respectively, were included in these subgroups. The paper as a whole reports these results and caveats: Nearly half of unique spike-specific TCRs reportedly recognized epitopes outside regions mutated in the B.1.351 and B.1.1.7 variants. Most participants were white British and females outnumbered males, and the authors suggested that clonal diversity may have been underestimated. No day 14 peak-response samples were available, so repertoires were characterized only after the peak T cell response. In the small 56-69-year group, the increase in depth fell short of significance, most likely because of low power. Vaccine-associated CD4 TCRs spanned the whole spike protein, with dominant responses in regions 160-218 and 743-854. Spike-specific TCR breadth and depth rose significantly after two AZD1222 doses compared with day 0 and with MenACWY recipients. Conclusions about previously exposed vaccinees are limited, since just 6 or 7 AZD1222 recipients were seropositive for SARS-CoV-2 at baseline.

The CDR3 regions of human TCRbeta chains were subjected to immunosequencing. The authors' pipeline ran thus. TCRs in the repertoires were matched against a reference library of SARS-CoV-2-specific TCRs that had been generated with the MIRA antigen-specificity platform. Breadth was defined as the fraction of unique TCRs that were SARS-CoV-2-associated, and depth was defined as the fraction of total T cells that were SARS-CoV-2-associated. Each spike-specific TCR was assigned to its reactive spike region and to a CD4 or CD8 class using the MIRA data. Log10-transformed breadth and depth values were compared by one-way ANOVA with Sidak's multiple comparisons tests. TCRdb's version of the immuneACCESS table is confined to in-frame rearrangements and falls short of the full clone set. An unresolved V gene accounts for under half of the shortfall where checked; the remainder is of unknown origin. That table gives V, J and clone size, and the DNA gave D and trimming. Here the sample has about 150,000 clones; about four fifths occur a single time. The ten largest clones add up to about 4% of the sample.

Taken with the paper, the label for time point translates to: baseline before first vaccination. Vaccinee samples came from UK trials COV001 and COV002, including a single-blind randomized controlled phase 2/3 trial of AZD1222 (ChAdOx1 nCoV-19) in healthy adults. Trial participant PBMC samples were collected at day 0 and day 28 after the second dose for TCRbeta chain sequencing. Counted from cysteine to phenylalanine, this CDR3 has 17 amino acids. Only the CDR3 part of the read is kept: 51 bases, read in frame from the first base. For CDR1 and CDR2, the germline V gene lists SGHVS and FNYEAQ. At the junction V is shortened by 3 bases and J by 0 bases; bases outside the gene matches: 5. In the case of this clone: Its antigen target is currently unknown. No clone much larger than this one lies a single base away; base qualities are absent.

Here the sequenced sample was peripheral blood, taken on day 0 of AZD1222 vaccination. This sequence was found in an adult in good health. The chain couples TRBV7-6 to TRBJ2-3; TRBD2 fits 11 bases in the junction. The CDR3 reads as follows: CASSLGLAGGSTDTQYF. The bases are TGTGCCAGCAGCTTGGGGCTAGCGGGGGGTAGCACAGATACGCAGTATTTT.